This T cell receptor (beta chain) appears in the sequencing data of a study of PD-1 blockade in classical Hodgkin lymphoma. The study's findings and limits: Only CD4+ TCR diversity, not CD8+, had risen significantly by C4D1.

Germline assignment: CDR1 SGHAT and CDR2 FQNNGV. The V segment lost 5 bases and the J segment 2 bases; nucleotides outside the gene matches: 4. The CDR3 runs to 14 residues. TCRdb's table, derived via immunoSEQ multiplex PCR, lists solely in-frame clones and lacks some. The table records roughly 90,000 clones, about four fifths of them present only once. Comments on this clone: Antigen unknown.

Brentuximab vedotin exposure varied among the patients, all of whom had relapsed after autologous stem cell transplantation. Sequences were derived from peripheral blood mononuclear cells (PBMCs), sampled before the second cycle of nivolumab. This TCR was recovered from a human donor with classical Hodgkin lymphoma. The chain links TRBV11-2 to TRBJ2-7, with TRBD2 identical over 9 bases. The CDR3, as DNA: TGTGCCAGCAGCCTTAGCGGGAGACCCTACGAGCAGTACTTC. Residues: CASSLSGRPYEQYF.